Sequencing of this TCR beta chain was carried out in a study of blood T cell repertoires in COVID-19. Whole-study context: Some COVID-19 samples were acute and others convalescent; all came from the United States, Italy and Spain. The cDNA or gDNA used as material had been derived from T cells, B-cell-depleted T cells, or PBMCs.

Profiling relied on immunoSEQ multiplex PCR, and the TCRdb table lists in-frame clones only, not all of them. Among 85,000 to 120,000 clones, about nine tenths were seen once, and the ten largest hold approximately 2%. In regard to this clone: A read error may produce the germline difference seen at one junction end.

Seattle researchers signed up patients amid active infection and tracked them longitudinally. Per germline, CDR1 LGHNA and CDR2 YSLEER. The CDR3 is 17 amino acids. The rearrangement joins TRBV4-3 to TRBJ2-3; 7 positions match TRBD2. Input material: peripheral blood. This receptor was identified in a woman between 45 and 65 years old with COVID-19, enrolled during active disease. This CDR3 reads CASSQDYSGGYTYTQYF. The CDR3 nucleotides are TGCGCCAGCAGCCAAGATTATTCCGGGGGGTACACATATACGCAGTATTTT.